Shown below are 6 T cell receptor beta chains from a single sample sequenced in a study of beta chain features in type 1 diabetes. Investigators reverse transcribed all isolated RNA, so they sequenced expressed TCRB transcripts. Assay: immunoSEQ multiplex PCR; the TCRdb copy retains only in-frame clones and omits some. The sample lists 250,000 to 400,000 clones, around 15% occurring once. Material for sequencing was central memory CD4+ T cells from blood. The source is a young man in good health.

This clone came up a few times. The rearrangement joins TRBV5-4 to TRBJ1-2; a possible D gene is TRBD1 (6 bases). V was pared by 3 bases and J by 1 base, with 10 bases between. The CDR3 is made up of 14 amino acids. The V gene's germline CDR1 is SGHNT and CDR2 YYREEE (reference sequence). The CDR3 sequence is CASSSDSLNYGYTF. The CDR3 DNA sequence: TGTGCCAGCAGCTCGGACAGCCTTAACTATGGCTACACCTTC.

In its sample, this clone was seen a few times. This rearrangement joins TRBV19 to TRBJ2-7; no reliable D call. CDR3 length: 13 amino acids. Trimming removed 5 bases at V and 6 bases at J, with 14 bases between. Germline V gene lookup returns CDR1 LNHDA and CDR2 SQIVND (reference sequence). The chain's CDR3 is CASSPRTMGEQYF. In DNA, the CDR3 is TGTGCCAGTAGTCCCCGGACGATGGGCGAGCAGTACTTC.

The chain couples TRBV29-1 to TRBJ1-2; D gene unclear. The germline CDR1 and CDR2 sequences are SQVTM and ANQGSEA. The length of the CDR3 is 14 residues. V was pared by 1 base and J by 7 bases, with 16 bases between. For the CDR3, the DNA is TGCAGCGTTGAAGGTACATGGGATGTGGCTGGCTACACCTTC. Amino acids: CSVEGTWDVAGYTF.

This clone was counted many times. V gene TRBV2 combines with J gene TRBJ2-6, with D maybe TRBD2 (7 bases). The ends were cut back, 2 bases at V and 4 bases at J, with 12 bases in the middle. In germline, CDR1 is SNHLY, CDR2 FYNNEI. The CDR3 runs 16 residues. The CDR3 here is CASSERAGAGANVLTF. Here the CDR3 DNA reads TGTGCCAGCAGTGAACGGGCGGGGGCGGGGGCCAACGTCCTGACTTTC.

This clone was seen many times. This chain joins TRBV30 and TRBJ1-5; D not certain. V shed 2 bases and J shed 7 bases, with 12 bases lying between them. The CDR3 is 13 amino acids. CDR1 GTSNPN and CDR2 SVGIG come from the germline V gene (reference sequence). CDR3 residues: CAWSKGLEQPQHF. CDR3 coding DNA: TGTGCCTGGAGTAAAGGACTTGAACAGCCCCAGCATTTT.

This clone was seen more than once but under ten times. V gene TRBV6-6 combines with J gene TRBJ1-5, with D hard to call. V gave up 11 bases and J gave up 7 bases, with 18 bases separating them. Looked up from germline, CDR1 is MNHNY and CDR2 is SVGAGI (reference sequence). CDR3 length equals 13 residues. The CDR3 coding sequence is TGTGCCGTCACGCCCATGGGAATCCAGCCCCAGCATTTT. Translating gives CAVTPMGIQPQHF.